Shown below are 10 T cell receptor beta chains from a single sample sequenced in a study of monozygotic twins with inflammatory bowel disease. Reprocessing the 5' RACE reads, TCRdb reports a single entry for every CDR3 protein and omits DNA. The listing contains around 450,000 distinct CDR3 sequences. The sequenced sample was blood. The source is a human donor with ulcerative colitis or Crohn's disease, or a healthy co-twin of an affected twin (not recorded which).

The chain combines TRBV30 with TRBJ1-1. This CDR3 has 17 amino acids. Germline CDR1 and CDR2: GTSNPN and SVGIG (reference sequence). This CDR3 is CAWSVQAGGRPFPEAFF.

This sequence joins TRBV14 and TRBJ1-1. Germline CDR1 SGHDN, CDR2 FVKESK. The CDR3 has 15 amino acids. The CDR3 protein is CASRQTGEGNHEAFF.

The rearrangement links TRBV12-3 or TRBV12-4 to TRBJ1-1. This CDR3 contains 13 residues. The CDR3 spells CASSLAPQIEAFF.

This chain uses TRBV18 with TRBJ2-7; with no DNA, the TCRdb D assignment of TRBD2 cannot be verified. This CDR3 is 19 amino acids long. Per the germline V gene, CDR1 is KGHSH and CDR2 is LQKENI. The CDR3 reads CASSSQIPNLAGVGYEQYF.

The J gene is TRBJ2-1, the V gene TRBV5-1; TCRdb picks TRBD2, but there is no DNA to check that call. Germline CDR1 is SGHRS and CDR2 is YFSETQ. This CDR3 is 15 amino acids long. This CDR3 reads CASSESGGSYNEQFF. The whole variable domain, remainder taken from reference TRBV5-1 and TRBJ2-1, is KAGVTQTPRYLIKTRGQQVTLSCSPISGHRSVSWYQQTPGQGLQFLFEYFSETQRNKGNFPGRFSGRQFSNSRSEMNVSTLELGDSALYLCASSESGGSYNEQFFGPGTRLTVL.

The rearrangement joins TRBV7-3 to TRBJ2-2. Per the germline V gene, CDR1 is SGHTA and CDR2 is FQGTGA. CDR3 length: 13 residues. CDR3 region: CASSLTDGGELFF.

This sequence joins TRBV11-1 and TRBJ2-1; TCRdb reports TRBD2, a call that lacks DNA to check it against. From germline, CDR1 is SGHAT and CDR2 FQDESV (reference sequence). The CDR3 extends over 15 amino acids. The CDR3 sequence: CASSPSGALANEQFF.

The chain joins TRBV19 to TRBJ2-1; TCRdb's D call, TRBD1, is unchecked because there is no DNA. Germline CDR1 is LNHDA and CDR2 is SQIVND (reference sequence). The CDR3 length is 14 residues. The CDR3 reads CASRPDRAFDEQFF.

The chain links TRBV4-1 to TRBJ2-7; there is no DNA to check the TCRdb D call of TRBD1. The CDR3 is 13 residues long. Germline loops: CDR1 MGHRA, CDR2 YSYEKL. The chain's CDR3 is CASSQDRDTGRYF.

V is TRBV12-3 or TRBV12-4 and J is TRBJ2-1; TCRdb selects TRBD2, and the lack of DNA leaves this call unchecked. CDR3 length: 13 residues. The CDR3 sequence is CASSLAGPGEQFF.